A single sample is the source of the 5 T cell receptor beta chains below, sequenced in a study of shared clonotypes between healthy human individuals. In the naive CD8 group, cells lacked CD45RO and were positively selected for CCR7, so terminally differentiated effector memory CD45RA+ cells were left out. Here immunoSEQ multiplex PCR was the method, and the copy in TCRdb shows in-frame clones only, minus some. The sample yields hundreds of thousands of clones, 85% to 95% seen once. Sequenced material: naive CD8+ T cells sorted from blood. The receptors come from a woman in her thirties in good health.

The CDR3 reads CASSFGTGPNYGYTF. In nucleotides, the CDR3 is TGTGCCAGCAGTTTTGGGACAGGGCCCAACTATGGCTACACCTTC. This sequence joins TRBV28 and TRBJ1-2; TRBD1 agrees at 9 bases. The V segment lost 3 bases and the J segment 2 bases; nucleotides outside the gene matches: 4. This CDR3 has 15 residues. CDR1 is MDHEN and CDR2 is SYDVKM in the germline V gene.

The chain has TRBV30 and TRBJ1-1; D gene ambiguous. The V gene's germline CDR1 is GTSNPN and CDR2 SVGIG (reference sequence). CDR3 length equals 14 residues. V gave up 3 bases and J gave up 4 bases, with 15 bases separating them. CDR3 sequence reads: CAWRALWGSTEAFF. The CDR3 DNA reads TGTGCCTGGAGAGCTCTATGGGGAAGCACTGAAGCTTTCTTT.

The CDR3 spells CASTLTGETQYF. CDR3 sequence (DNA): TGTGCCAGCACCCTGACAGGGGAGACCCAGTACTTC. The J gene is TRBJ2-5, the V gene TRBV21-1; TRBD1 is the table's D call, not checked against the DNA. TRBV21-1 is a recognized pseudogene. CDR3 size: 12 residues.

The CDR3 protein is CASSLDRGHIQYF. DNA for the CDR3: TGTGCCAGCAGCCTCGACAGGGGGCACATTCAGTACTTC. The chain has TRBV13 and TRBJ2-4, with TRBD1 matching over 10 bases. Germline values: CDR1 PRHDT, CDR2 FYEKMQ (reference sequence). This CDR3 region has 13 residues. The V and J ends lost 5 bases and 8 bases, in that order; junction bases with no gene match: 3.

The V gene is TRBV30, the J gene TRBJ1-1; D is possibly TRBD1 (5 bases). This CDR3 contains 12 residues. V dropped 7 bases and J dropped 3 bases, with 12 bases sitting between them. The V gene's germline CDR1 is GTSNPN and CDR2 SVGIG (reference sequence). CDR3 DNA: TGTGCCTTCTCAGGGTTCGACACTGAAGCTTTCTTT. Translating it yields CAFSGFDTEAFF. The variable domain in full, with the rest retrieved from reference TRBV30 and TRBJ1-1, is SQTIHQWPATLVQPVGSPLSLECTVEGTSNPNLYWYRQAAGRGLQLLFYSVGIGQISSEVPQNLSASRPQDRQFILSSKKLLLSDSGFYLCAFSGFDTEAFFGQGTRLTVV.